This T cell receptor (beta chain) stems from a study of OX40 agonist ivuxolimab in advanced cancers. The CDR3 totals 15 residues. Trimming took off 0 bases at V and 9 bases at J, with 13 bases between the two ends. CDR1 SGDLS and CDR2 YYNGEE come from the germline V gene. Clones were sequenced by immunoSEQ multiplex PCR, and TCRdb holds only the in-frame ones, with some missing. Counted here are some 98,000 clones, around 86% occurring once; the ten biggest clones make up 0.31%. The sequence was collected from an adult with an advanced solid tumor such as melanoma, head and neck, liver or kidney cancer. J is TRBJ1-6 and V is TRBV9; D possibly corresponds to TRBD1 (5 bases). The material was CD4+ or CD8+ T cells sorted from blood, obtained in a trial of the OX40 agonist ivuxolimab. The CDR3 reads CASSVAGREASPLHF. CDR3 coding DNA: TGTGCCAGCAGCGTAGCGGGCAGGGAGGCTTCACCCCTCCACTTT.